Below, 13 T cell receptor beta chains from the same sample are listed, as sequenced in a study of blood T cells in healthy people across ages. A second PCR, run for about 6 to 11 cycles, used a sample-barcoded 5' primer plus a J-beta primer mix. TCRdb passed the 5' RACE reads through MiXCR, listing each CDR3 protein once. The table records about 570,000 distinct CDR3 sequences, 25% to 30% of them present only once. The sequenced sample was blood. The receptor set was obtained from a woman aged 65 to 85 in good health.

This clonotype was detected only a few times. The gene calls are TRBV27 and TRBJ2-5; D is perhaps TRBD2 (7 bases). Trimming stripped 2 bases from V and 5 bases from J, with 12 bases between. Germline V gives CDR1 MNHEY, CDR2 SMNVEV (reference sequence). This CDR3 is 14 amino acids long. CDR3 amino acids: CASSLTGRGETQYF. The CDR3 coding sequence is TGTGCCAGCAGTTTAACAGGGAGGGGGGAGACCCAGTACTTC.

This clonotype was found once. This rearrangement joins TRBV7-2 to TRBJ1-5; 7 bases match TRBD1. Unmatched junction bases numbered 6, after V lost 4 bases and J lost 6 bases. The CDR3 covers 14 residues. CDR1 SGHTA and CDR2 FQGNSA come from the germline V gene. The CDR3 DNA reads as TGTGCCAGCAGCTCCACAGGGGCTACTCAGCCCCAGCATTTT. Its protein product is CASSSTGATQPQHF.

This clonotype has a handful of counts. The J gene is TRBJ2-5, the V gene TRBV6-2 or TRBV6-3; D possibly uses TRBD1 or TRBD2 (7 bases each). The length of the CDR3 is 15 residues. V lost 7 bases and J lost 4, with 19 bases in between. The germline V gene has CDR1 MNHEY and CDR2 SVGEGT. The CDR3 sequence is CASTKPRGGVETQYF. CDR3 in DNA: TGTGCCAGCACCAAACCCAGGGGGGGCGTAGAGACCCAGTACTTC.

For the CDR3, the DNA is TGCGCCAGCAGCTTGGCCACGGGGGCCAGAGGTGAGCAGTTCTTC. Translation gives CASSLATGARGEQFF. The V call is TRBV5-1, the J call TRBJ2-1; D tentatively fits TRBD1 or TRBD2 (6 bases each). Germline-derived CDR1 and CDR2 are SGHRS and YFSETQ. The ends were cut back, 0 bases at V and 9 bases at J, with 16 bases in the middle. This CDR3 has 15 amino acids.

This clonotype was observed a handful of times. V is TRBV7-9 and J is TRBJ1-4; 7 nucleotides align to TRBD1. The V gene's germline CDR1 is SEHNR and CDR2 FQNEAQ (reference sequence). CDR3 length equals 15 residues. The ends lost 5 bases at V and 4 bases at J; junction bases unmatched: 7. CDR3 sequence (DNA): TGTGCCAGCAGCGGGCGACAGGGCAATAATGAAAAACTGTTTTTT. Its protein is CASSGRQGNNEKLFF.

This chain connects TRBV12-3 or TRBV12-4 to TRBJ2-3; 9 nucleotides line up with TRBD2. The V and J ends lost 5 bases and 2 bases, in that order; junction bases with no gene match: 8. CDR3 size: 16 residues. The CDR3 is CASSPQSGGSTDTQYF. Here the CDR3 DNA reads TGTGCCAGCAGTCCCCAGAGCGGGGGGTCCACAGATACGCAGTATTTT.

At least ten counts were recorded for this clonotype. This chain joins TRBV29-1 and TRBJ2-4, with 7 positions matching TRBD2. The V gene end was trimmed by 6 bases and the J gene end by 13 bases; junction bases not matched to a gene: 9. Per germline, CDR1 SQVTM and CDR2 ANQGSEA. This CDR3 is built from 11 residues. Written as DNA, the CDR3 is TGCAGCGTAGGTCAAGCGGGGACGCAGTACTTC. Protein sequence: CSVGQAGTQYF. The full variable domain, completed using reference TRBV29-1 and TRBJ2-4, is SAVISQKPSRDICQRGTSLTIQCQVDSQVTMMFWYRQQPGQSLTLIATANQGSEATYESGFVIDKFPISRPNLTFSTLTVSNMSPEDSSIYLCSVGQAGTQYFGAGTRLSVL.

This chain joins TRBV6-5 and TRBJ1-2, with TRBD1 as a possible D gene (6 bases). The V gene's germline CDR1 is MNHEY and CDR2 SVGAGI. The CDR3 totals 14 residues. V was clipped by 7 bases and J by 5 bases, with 17 bases between them. The CDR3 DNA reads TGTGCCAGCACCCTCCGGGGGGCAGGTTATGGCTACACCTTC. The encoded protein is CASTLRGAGYGYTF.

The chain combines TRBV7-3 with TRBJ1-2; 8 positions agree with TRBD1. V lost 5 bases and J lost 7; bases outside the gene matches: 6. The germline gives CDR1 SGHTA, CDR2 FQGTGA. The CDR3 consists of 13 residues. The CDR3, as DNA: TGTGCCAGCAGCCTATCCACAGGGGGTGGCTACACCTTC. Protein: CASSLSTGGGYTF. Full variable domain (missing parts from reference TRBV7-3 and TRBJ1-2): GAGVSQTPSNKVTEKGKYVELRCDPISGHTALYWYRQSLGQGPEFLIYFQGTGAADDSGLPNDRFFAVRPEGSVSTLKIQRTERGDSAVYLCASSLSTGGGYTFGSGTRLTVV.

CDR3 in DNA: TGTGCCAGCAGTGTCCGGGACAGATACGAGCAGTACTTC. It yields the protein CASSVRDRYEQYF. The chain is built from TRBV12-3 or TRBV12-4 and TRBJ2-7; 7 bases map to TRBD1. The CDR3 has 13 amino acids. V lost 5 bases to trimming and J lost 4 bases; unmatched junction nucleotides: 5.

This chain joins TRBV14 and TRBJ2-4; 14 nucleotides agree with TRBD2. The CDR3 is 16 amino acids. Germline CDR1 and CDR2: SGHDN and FVKESK. The trim removed 4 bases at V and 6 bases at J, leaving 5 bases unmatched. CDR3 nucleotide sequence: TGTGCCAGCAGCCGTATAGGACTAGCGGGGGGAAACATTCAGTACTTC. Translating it yields CASSRIGLAGGNIQYF.

The chain links TRBV27 to TRBJ1-2; weak D call: TRBD1 (5 bases). Germline V gene lookup returns CDR1 MNHEY and CDR2 SMNVEV (reference sequence). V was shortened by 3 bases and J by 3 bases, with 11 bases between the two germline ends. The length of the CDR3 is 14 residues. The CDR3 DNA reads as TGTGCCAGCAGTTTCTCGGGGCTGGACTATGGCTACACCTTC. Protein product: CASSFSGLDYGYTF.

CDR3 sequence: CATSRGLEGGYEQYF. Written as DNA, the CDR3 is TGTGCCACCAGCCGAGGTCTGGAAGGTGGATACGAGCAGTACTTC. The chain employs TRBV15 and TRBJ2-7, with unresolved D. CDR1 and CDR2 (germline): LNHNV, YYDKDF (reference sequence). V was pared by 5 bases and J by 4 bases, with 18 bases between. The CDR3 consists of 15 residues.